This TCR beta chain was captured in a study of blood T cell repertoires in COVID-19. The table came from immunoSEQ multiplex PCR; TCRdb's copy has only in-frame clones and leaves some out. Here the sample spans 200,000 or so clones, roughly 87% being singletons. CDR1 is ENHRY, CDR2 SYGVKD, per germline. V lost 4 bases and J lost 5; bases outside the gene matches: 6. The CDR3 spans 14 residues. Sequencing input: peripheral blood. This receptor was obtained from a man aged 40-55 years with active or convalescent COVID-19. V and J are TRBV10-3 and TRBJ1-2; 8 bases are a match to TRBD1. The CDR3 DNA sequence: TGTGCCATCAGTGGAGGGACAGGCTTTTATGGCTACACCTTC. Encoded protein: CAISGGTGFYGYTF.